The entry below describes one T cell receptor (beta chain). The sample comes from a study of blood T cell repertoires in COVID-19. Overall study context: Whether acute or convalescent, the COVID-19 samples came from the United States, Italy and Spain. Sample material is recorded as cDNA or gDNA derived from T cells, B-cell-depleted T cells, or PBMCs.

Original handling: Reference gene primers were amplified, and this amplification served to estimate nucleated cell counts. Generated by immunoSEQ multiplex PCR, the TCRdb table keeps only in-frame clones and is missing some. V, J and clone size derive from that table, while D and trimming were established from the DNA sequence. The sample lists 250,000 to 300,000 clones, almost 85% occurring once. Germline lookup yields CDR1 MNHEY and CDR2 SMNVEV (reference sequence). The CDR3 has 13 residues. V lost 7 bases and J 7 bases, leaving 14 bases between the germline ends. Sequenced sample: peripheral blood. The chain recombines TRBV27 with TRBJ2-1; a possible D gene is TRBD2 (6 bases). The receptor was derived from a man aged 45-65 years with active or convalescent COVID-19. The CDR3 nucleotides are TGTGCCAGCACCAGGAGGGTTGGAAATGAGCAGTTCTTC. Translation gives CASTRRVGNEQFF.